This T cell receptor (beta chain) originates from a study of cytomegalovirus exposure and HLA in healthy donors. The PCR used 60 Vbeta and 13 Jbeta primers. Sequencing was performed with immunoSEQ multiplex PCR; in TCRdb, only in-frame clones are kept and a portion is missing. In the table there are some 150,000 clones, almost 80% of which are singletons. Germline V gene lookup returns CDR1 MNHNS and CDR2 SASEGT. This CDR3 is 16 amino acids long. Germline trimming cut 4 bases from V and 4 bases from J; bases unmatched to any gene: 6. The receptor was derived from a woman aged 40 to 50 in good health and CMV-seropositive. Input material: PBMCs. The V and J genes are TRBV6-1 and TRBJ2-5, with 13 nucleotides matching TRBD2. CDR3 bases: TGTGCCAGCAGTGTTACTAGCGGGGGGGCCGTAGAGACCCAGTACTTC. Amino acid sequence: CASSVTSGGAVETQYF.